Listed here are 22 T cell receptor beta chains from one sample, sequenced in a study of brain metastases from non-small cell lung cancer. Libraries were prepared by immunoSEQ multiplex PCR; TCRdb keeps only in-frame clonotypes and omits some of them. The data show 2,000 to 2,500 clones, 83% seen once. The specimen was tissue from a brain metastasis. These receptors came from a donor at least 40 years old with non-small cell lung cancer.

The gene calls are TRBV25-1 and TRBJ2-1, with TRBD1 identical over 9 bases. Germline loops: CDR1 MGHDK, CDR2 SYGVNS. This CDR3 contains 14 residues. V shed 0 bases, J shed 8 bases, and the junction held 2 bases outside the gene matches. CDR3 DNA: TGTGCCAGCAGTGAATACAGGACAGGGGATGAGCAGTTCTTC. Translation: CASSEYRTGDEQFF.

The rearrangement links TRBV6-5 to TRBJ1-2; a weak D match, TRBD1 (6 bases). The V gene lost 0 bases and the J gene lost 4 bases, with 12 bases spanning the gap. The CDR3 extends over 15 amino acids. In germline, CDR1 is MNHEY, CDR2 SVGAGI. CDR3 sequence (DNA): TGTGCCAGCAGTTACTCCATGGGGGGCGTCTATGGCTACACCTTC. This translates into CASSYSMGGVYGYTF.

The chain couples TRBV5-1 to TRBJ1-1, with D possibly being TRBD1 (6 bases). The CDR3 totals 14 residues. Trimming stripped 0 bases from V and 3 bases from J, with 9 bases between. The germline V gene encodes CDR1 SGHRS and CDR2 YFSETQ. CDR3 sequence (DNA): TGCGCCAGCAGCTTGGAGGCAGGGGACACTGAAGCTTTCTTT. Translating gives CASSLEAGDTEAFF.

This chain links TRBV27 with TRBJ2-7, with 9 bases fitting TRBD1. Germline CDR1 MNHEY, CDR2 SMNVEV (reference sequence). The CDR3 spans 15 residues. Trimming cost V 4 bases and J 6 bases; bases outside gene matches: 10. The CDR3 DNA sequence: TGTGCCAGCAGTTCCTCCGGGACAGGGTTAACCGAGCAGTACTTC. It specifies CASSSSGTGLTEQYF.

The V and J genes are TRBV29-1 and TRBJ2-5, with 10 bases identical to TRBD2. Looked up from germline, CDR1 is SQVTM and CDR2 is ANQGSEA. The CDR3 loop spans 15 amino acids. The junction had 9 bases not matched to a gene; V was cut back by 3 bases and J by 5 bases. The CDR3 DNA reads as TGCAGCGTTGAGATGGGAGCGGGAGGGTCGGAGACCCAGTACTTC. This encodes CSVEMGAGGSETQYF.

This clone was seen a single time. This chain uses TRBV7-9 with TRBJ2-7, with D hard to call. Trimming pared 5 bases from V and 4 bases from J, leaving 12 bases between. The germline V gene encodes CDR1 SEHNR and CDR2 FQNEAQ (reference sequence). The CDR3 consists of 13 residues. This CDR3 reads CASSTPARYEQYF. CDR3 nucleotides: TGTGCCAGCAGCACCCCGGCGCGGTACGAGCAGTACTTC.

As for this clone: Other DNA sequences in the same sample also yield this CDR3. This rearrangement joins TRBV4-2 to TRBJ2-2; 12 bases are shared with TRBD2. The CDR3 consists of 17 residues. The J segment lost 5 bases and the V segment lost 0 bases, leaving 4 bases of the junction unmatched. In germline, CDR1 is LGHNA, CDR2 YNFKEQ. The DNA for the CDR3 is TGTGCCAGCAGCCAAGATGGACTAGCGGGGAATACCGGGGAGCTGTTTTTT. Translated: CASSQDGLAGNTGELFF.

The chain couples TRBV4-1 to TRBJ2-6; D perhaps matches TRBD1 (6 bases). The V gene lost 0 bases and the J gene lost 2 bases, with 14 bases spanning the gap. This CDR3 is built from 18 residues. CDR1 is MGHRA, CDR2 YSYEKL, per germline. CDR3 protein: CASSQDYRVAPGANVLTF. The CDR3 coding sequence is TGCGCCAGCAGCCAAGATTACAGGGTAGCACCTGGGGCCAACGTCCTGACTTTC.

The chain carries TRBV10-3 and TRBJ1-5, with D possibly TRBD1 on 5 matching bases. The germline V gene has CDR1 ENHRY and CDR2 SYGVKD. V was clipped by 8 bases and J by 0 bases, with 8 bases between them. The CDR3 runs 13 residues. The CDR3, as DNA: TGTGCCATCGCTCAGGGTAGCAATCAGCCCCAGCATTTT. Protein sequence: CAIAQGSNQPQHF.

The V and J genes are TRBV5-5 and TRBJ1-5; 9 bases are shared with TRBD1. CDR1 is SGHKS, CDR2 YYEKEE, per germline (reference sequence). J lost 2 bases, V lost 0 bases, and 0 bases had no gene match. This CDR3 comprises 15 residues. CDR3 sequence: CASSLGQGGNQPQHF. CDR3 DNA sequence: TGTGCCAGCAGCTTGGGACAGGGGGGCAATCAGCCCCAGCATTTT.

The chain links TRBV28 to TRBJ1-1, with a weak D call TRBD1 (6 bases). CDR1 is MDHEN, CDR2 SYDVKM, per germline. The CDR3 totals 16 residues. Trimming took off 7 bases at V and 1 base at J, with 19 bases between the two ends. CDR3 in DNA: TGTGCCAGCACCCCGATAAGGGGGAAGGCGAACACTGAAGCTTTCTTT. Encoded protein: CASTPIRGKANTEAFF.

The V and J genes are TRBV9 and TRBJ2-5; D is ambiguous. Germline CDR1 is SGDLS and CDR2 is YYNGEE. The CDR3 length is 14 residues. V dropped 2 bases and J dropped 4 bases, with 12 bases sitting between them. The CDR3 nucleotides read TGTGCCAGCAGCGTTCAGGAGTCTGGAGAGACCCAGTACTTC. It encodes CASSVQESGETQYF. The complete variable domain, with remaining parts taken from reference TRBV9 and TRBJ2-5, reads DSGVTQTPKHLITATGQRVTLRCSPRSGDLSVYWYQQSLDQGLQFLIQYYNGEERAKGNILERFSAQQFPDLHSELNLSSLELGDSALYFCASSVQESGETQYFGPGTRLLVL.

Details on this clone: Relative to the germline gene, one junction end is altered; a read error may explain this. The J gene is TRBJ1-5, the V gene TRBV27; a possible D gene is TRBD1 (5 bases). The CDR3 loop spans 14 amino acids. The germline CDR1 and CDR2 sequences are MNHEY and SMNVEV (reference sequence). The CDR3 is CANSQTASNQPQHF. CDR3 sequence (DNA): TGTGCCAACAGTCAGACAGCCAGCAATCAGCCCCAGCATTTT.

V and J are TRBV6-5 and TRBJ2-7; TRBD1 matches at 7 bases. Germline V gene sequence: CDR1 MNHEY, CDR2 SVGAGI. With 5 bases clipped from V and 1 base from J, the junction kept 5 bases outside the gene matches. This CDR3 region has 14 residues. CDR3 region: CASSPYRGSYEQYF. DNA of the CDR3: TGTGCCAGCAGTCCGTACAGGGGATCCTACGAGCAGTACTTC.

This sequence joins TRBV5-5 and TRBJ2-1, with D uncertain. This CDR3 is built from 12 residues. Trimming pared 0 bases from V and 5 bases from J, leaving 3 bases between. Germline V gene data show CDR1 as SGHKS and CDR2 as YYEKEE (reference sequence). CDR3 loop: CASSLGNNEQFF. The CDR3, as DNA: TGTGCCAGCAGCTTGGGGAACAATGAGCAGTTCTTC.

The CDR3: CASSSRTVNNEQFF. The CDR3 DNA is TGTGCCAGCTCATCCCGGACAGTAAACAATGAGCAGTTCTTC. This sequence joins TRBV18 and TRBJ2-1; TRBD1 is a possible D gene (6 bases). The germline V gene encodes CDR1 KGHSH and CDR2 LQKENI. V was trimmed by 5 bases and J by 5 bases, leaving 13 bases between them. This CDR3 has 14 residues.

This chain connects TRBV6-5 to TRBJ2-7, with 8 bases fitting TRBD2. This CDR3 is 15 amino acids long. Germline CDR1 reads MNHEY; CDR2 reads SVGAGI. V lost 7 bases, J lost 0 bases, and 8 bases stayed unmatched. CDR3 sequence reads: CASILSGASSYEQYF. CDR3 DNA: TGTGCCAGCATCCTTAGCGGGGCCAGCTCCTACGAGCAGTACTTC.

This clone was found a few times. This chain connects TRBV7-8 to TRBJ2-6, with D uncertain. Germline CDR1 reads SGHVS; CDR2 reads FQNEAQ. The V end lost 3 bases, the J end lost 0 bases, and 6 bases lay between the germline ends. CDR3 length equals 15 residues. CDR3 bases: TGTGCCAGCAGCTTTATAGTCTCTGGGGCCAACGTCCTGACTTTC. Translating it yields CASSFIVSGANVLTF.

This sequence joins TRBV5-1 and TRBJ2-5, with a weak D call TRBD2 (6 bases). The CDR3 totals 14 residues. The germline gives CDR1 SGHRS, CDR2 YFSETQ. V lost 4 bases to trimming and J lost 3 bases, with 13 bases between them. The CDR3 DNA follows: TGCGCCAGCAGCCTCGGGGGTGCTGAAGAGACCCAGTACTTC. Protein: CASSLGGAEETQYF. The whole variable domain, filled in from reference TRBV5-1 and TRBJ2-5, reads KAGVTQTPRYLIKTRGQQVTLSCSPISGHRSVSWYQQTPGQGLQFLFEYFSETQRNKGNFPGRFSGRQFSNSRSEMNVSTLELGDSALYLCASSLGGAEETQYFGPGTRLLVL.

V is TRBV9 and J is TRBJ2-7, with D perhaps matching TRBD1 or TRBD2 (6 bases each). The germline V gene has CDR1 SGDLS and CDR2 YYNGEE. This CDR3 is 14 amino acids long. V was clipped by 0 bases and J by 2 bases, with 9 bases between them. The CDR3: CASSVDGGTYEQYF. CDR3 DNA: TGTGCCAGCAGCGTAGACGGGGGCACCTACGAGCAGTACTTC. The variable domain in full, with the rest retrieved from reference TRBV9 and TRBJ2-7, is DSGVTQTPKHLITATGQRVTLRCSPRSGDLSVYWYQQSLDQGLQFLIQYYNGEERAKGNILERFSAQQFPDLHSELNLSSLELGDSALYFCASSVDGGTYEQYFGPGTRLTVT.

The rearrangement joins TRBV7-9 to TRBJ1-2, with D uncertain. The germline CDR1 and CDR2 sequences are SEHNR and FQNEAQ (reference sequence). V was pared by 3 bases and J by 5 bases, with 13 bases between. This CDR3 has 14 residues. The CDR3 DNA reads as TGTGCCAGCAGCTTTTCGGGGTTAGGGTATGGCTACACCTTC. Translated: CASSFSGLGYGYTF.

This clone showed up just a few times. The V call is TRBV9, the J call TRBJ2-7, with 7 bases that match TRBD2. This CDR3 region has 15 residues. Germline-derived CDR1 and CDR2 are SGDLS and YYNGEE. V lost 2 bases, J lost 2 bases, and 7 bases stayed unmatched. Written as DNA, the CDR3 is TGTGCCAGCAGCGTCGAGGGAGGGCCGACCTACGAGCAGTACTTC. Its translation is CASSVEGGPTYEQYF.